Given below is one TCR beta chain in context. These data are taken from a study of blood T cell repertoires in COVID-19. The data were produced by immunoSEQ multiplex PCR, yet TCRdb's version contains in-frame clones alone and is incomplete. The top ten clones hold 7.9% of a sample with about 31,000 clones, approximately 91% of them seen once. Material for sequencing was peripheral blood. The TCR was taken from a man in his 60s with COVID-19, enrolled during active disease.

CDR3 sequence (DNA): TGTGCCAGCAGCCCCGGGGGGGCCCAGTACTTC. Residues: CASSPGGAQYF. V usage is TRBV3-1 (or the pseudogene TRBV3-2) and J usage is TRBJ2-5, with TRBD2 identical over 8 bases. The CDR3 has 11 amino acids. CDR1 is LGHDT and CDR2 is YNNKEL in the germline V gene (reference sequence). With V trimmed by 4 bases and J by 9 bases, 1 base remained unmatched.